The rows below give T cell receptor beta chains drawn from one sample of a study of control samples from healthy donors and cancer patients. The protocol was immunoSEQ multiplex PCR, while the TCRdb copy is restricted to in-frame clones and leaves out a portion. The repertoire holds roughly 100,000 clones, with 85% to 90% as singletons. Specimen: blood. The receptors here all came from a man aged 25-40 years in good health. The conserved cysteine and the conserved F or W are not part of the CDR3 here. Fields, in order: J gene, clone size, V gene, CDR3 protein. Some rows have no size entry. The others give once, few or many, or a class for an expanded clone.

TRBJ2-5 . TRBV4-3 ASSQDRLVQETQY
TRBJ2-1 . TRBV9 ASSVGVGDSYNEQF
TRBJ1-2 . TRBV28 ASSSHPGTVSWGYT
TRBJ1-1 . TRBV29-1 SVKLRVSTEAF
TRBJ1-2 . TRBV9 ASSSRGGPPGYT
TRBJ2-5 . TRBV3-1/TRBV3-2 ASSREGTTQETQY
TRBJ2-2 . TRBV15 ATSRDPGGSGELF
TRBJ1-2 . TRBV15 ATSRGQLGGYT
TRBJ1-5 . TRBV30 AWSASSFGQPQH
TRBJ2-1 . TRBV6-2/TRBV6-3 ASRRAGASYNEQF
TRBJ1-2 . TRBV27 ASSLVSGYYGYT
TRBJ1-1 . TRBV9 ASTEGPLNTEAF
TRBJ2-7 . TRBV6-5 ASSPGLAGYEQY
TRBJ1-2 . TRBV28 ASSRDRRSYGYT
TRBJ2-5 . TRBV9 ASSLGPRPETQY
TRBJ2-7 . TRBV11-3 ASSPPVKAEQY
TRBJ2-1 . TRBV6-4 ASSPGSGIVNEQF
TRBJ1-1 . TRBV5-1 ASSLAQGRVTEAF
TRBJ2-3 . TRBV2 ASSATSGTDTQY
TRBJ2-1 . TRBV19 ASSMAVGLNNEQF
TRBJ2-3 . TRBV7-3 ASSPTSGRGTVRDTQY
TRBJ2-2 once TRBV6-4 ASSEGTPTGELF
TRBJ1-1 once TRBV29-1 SVVTVNTEAF
TRBJ2-7 . TRBV3-1/TRBV3-2 ASSQPGPYYEQY
TRBJ2-3 once TRBV6-6 ASHLTSGTTDTQY
TRBJ2-5 . TRBV14 ASSRDWQETQY